The 5 T cell receptor beta chains listed next were all sequenced from one sample in a study of shared T cell receptors in the human thymus. Assay used: immunoSEQ multiplex PCR; TCRdb lists only in-frame clones, some missing. The sample lists some 660,000 clones; approximately 87% were seen once. These sequences were also reported in another study, on human thymus T cells.

Sequences were obtained from thymocytes. These receptors all stem from a boy under three years old with a congenital heart defect.

The chain is built from TRBV5-1 and TRBJ1-5; 8 bases match TRBD1. V lost 0 bases and J lost 2; bases outside the gene matches: 4. Germline CDR1 SGHRS, CDR2 YFSETQ. The CDR3 has 16 residues. The CDR3 loop reads CASSLVSGGGNQPQHF. DNA for the CDR3: TGCGCCAGCAGCTTGGTTTCAGGGGGCGGCAATCAGCCCCAGCATTTT.

Points on this clone: One end of the junction fails to match germline, which may point to a read error. The same CDR3 also results from other DNA sequences found in this sample. The chain recombines TRBV4-1 with TRBJ1-6; the match to TRBD1 covers 9 bases. The CDR3 spans 19 residues. CDR1 and CDR2 from the germline V gene are MGHRA and YSYEKL. This chain's CDR3 is CASSQQTGGASKYNSPLHF. The DNA for the CDR3 is TGCGCCAGCAGCCAACAAACAGGGGGCGCCTCCAAATATAATTCCCCCCTCCACTTT.

The CDR3 is CASSLAQNYTGELFF. The DNA of the CDR3 is TGTGCCAGCAGCTTAGCCCAAAACTACACCGGGGAGCTGTTTTTT. The gene calls are TRBV7-2 and TRBJ2-2; D remains unclear. CDR1 and CDR2 (germline): SGHTA, FQGNSA. This CDR3 spans 15 amino acids. V was clipped by 0 bases and J by 3 bases, with 8 bases between them.

To note about this clone: The same CDR3 is also encoded by other DNA sequences in this sample. This chain connects TRBV18 to TRBJ2-7, with D possibly matching TRBD1 (6 bases). This CDR3 region has 13 residues. The V end was cut by 6 bases, the J end by 1 base, with 10 bases between. In germline, CDR1 is KGHSH, CDR2 LQKENI. The CDR3: CASSPGQSYEQYF. In DNA form, the CDR3 reads TGTGCCAGCTCCCCAGGACAGTCCTACGAGCAGTACTTC.

Worth noting for this clone: A read error may account for a junction end that differs from germline. The chain couples TRBV19 to TRBJ2-1; D perhaps matches TRBD2 (5 bases). In germline, CDR1 is LNHDA, CDR2 SQIVND (reference sequence). The CDR3 consists of 14 residues. CDR3 residues: CASKIEDSDNEQFF. As DNA, the CDR3 is TGTGCCAGTAAAATCGAGGACTCCGACAATGAGCAGTTCTTC.